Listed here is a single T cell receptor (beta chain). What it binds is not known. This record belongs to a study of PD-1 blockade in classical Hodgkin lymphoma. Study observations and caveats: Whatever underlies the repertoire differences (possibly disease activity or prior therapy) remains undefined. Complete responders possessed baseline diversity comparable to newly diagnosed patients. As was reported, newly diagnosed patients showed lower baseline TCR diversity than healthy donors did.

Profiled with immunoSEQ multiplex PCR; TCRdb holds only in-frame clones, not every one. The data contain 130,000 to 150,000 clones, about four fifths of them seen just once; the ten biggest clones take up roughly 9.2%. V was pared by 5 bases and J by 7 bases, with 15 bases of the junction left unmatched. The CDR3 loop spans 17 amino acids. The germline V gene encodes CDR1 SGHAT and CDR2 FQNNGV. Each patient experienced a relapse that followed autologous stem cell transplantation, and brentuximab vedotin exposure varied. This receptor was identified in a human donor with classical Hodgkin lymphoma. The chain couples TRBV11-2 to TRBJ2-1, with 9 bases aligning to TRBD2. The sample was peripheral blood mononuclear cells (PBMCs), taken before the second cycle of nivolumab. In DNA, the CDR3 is TGTGCCAGCAGCCTTTCCCCGGGACTAGCTATCGATAATGAGCAGTTCTTC. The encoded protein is CASSLSPGLAIDNEQFF.